This T cell receptor beta chain was found in a study of T cells after yellow fever vaccination. Study background: Fractions with few cells were prepared using SMART-Seq v4 Ultra Low Input. Study conclusions and caveats: Primary-vaccination clones mostly resurfaced post-booster (96% CD4, approximately 89% CD8).

Details on this clonotype: Its specificity is not known.

TCRdb itself ran the 5' RACE reads through MiXCR, one entry per CDR3 protein. The data show 500,000 to 650,000 distinct CDR3 sequences, with about 15% seen just once and 17% held by the top ten. The CDR3 runs 15 residues. V lost 0 bases, J lost 1 base, and 10 bases lay in between. Looked up from germline, CDR1 is SGHRS and CDR2 is YFSETQ. Source: PBMCs, taken roughly 5 days after the first yellow fever vaccination. The chain recombines TRBV5-1 with TRBJ2-5; no reliable D call. The TCR originated in a man aged 18 to 35 who received the YFV17D yellow fever vaccine. This CDR3 is CASSLVGGIQETQYF. As DNA, the CDR3 is TGCGCCAGCAGCTTGGTCGGTGGGATCCAAGAGACCCAGTACTTC.